The 27 T cell receptor beta chains in this list originate from one sample, sequenced in a study of beta chain features in type 1 diabetes (dated by TCRdb to the late 2010s). Receptor libraries were prepared by the immunoSEQ multiplex PCR assay. The entire isolated RNA was reverse transcribed using the High Capacity cDNA Reverse Transcription Kit, and thus expressed TCRB transcripts were sequenced. TCRdb retrieved this table from immuneACCESS and kept in-frame rearrangements only. Not all clones are present; in checked studies, unresolved V genes account for under half, and no reason is known for the remainder. The table for this sample lists about 350,000 clones; around 20% of them were counted only once. Around 0.045% of the sample belongs to the ten largest clones. The sequenced sample consisted of naive CD4+ T cells from blood. Per the publication, the cell subset or site label means: true naive CD4+ T cells. The receptor source for this set is a woman younger than 35 in good health.

The V and J genes are TRBV18 and TRBJ2-5; a possible D gene is TRBD2 (5 bases). CDR1 is KGHSH, CDR2 LQKENI, per germline. The CDR3 contains 14 residues. Trimming took 6 bases from V and 1 from J, leaving 12 bases between them. The CDR3 region has the DNA TGTGCCAGCTCGGCCCAGCGGACCCAAGAGACCCAGTACTTC. Its translation: CASSAQRTQETQYF. The variable domain in full, completed from reference TRBV18 and TRBJ2-5, reads NAGVMQNPRHLVRRRGQEARLRCSPMKGHSHVYWYRQLPEEGLKFMVYLQKENIIDESGMPKERFSAEFPKEGPSILRIQQVVRGDSAAYFCASSAQRTQETQYFGPGTRLLVL.

This clone was counted only a few times. The chain employs TRBV5-4 and TRBJ1-2, with unresolved D. The germline V gene has CDR1 SGHNT and CDR2 YYREEE (reference sequence). The CDR3 extends over 16 amino acids. V lost 4 bases to trimming and J lost 8 bases, with 24 bases between them. CDR3 protein: CASSPNPVTAREGYTF. CDR3 DNA sequence: TGTGCCAGCAGCCCGAATCCCGTGACGGCTCGGGAAGGCTACACCTTC. Together with reference TRBV5-4 and TRBJ1-2, the CDR3 gives the full variable domain: ETGVTQSPTHLIKTRGQQVTLRCSSQSGHNTVSWYQQALGQGPQFIFQYYREEENGRGNFPPRFSGLQFPNYSSELNVNALELDDSALYLCASSPNPVTAREGYTFGSGTRLTVV.

This clone turned up a few times. V and J are TRBV18 and TRBJ2-7; 11 nucleotides line up with TRBD1. Germline trimming cut 4 bases from V and 2 bases from J; bases unmatched to any gene: 10. The CDR3 runs to 17 residues. Germline lookup yields CDR1 KGHSH and CDR2 LQKENI. The CDR3 loop reads CASSQTPGQGGAYEQYF. The CDR3 region has the DNA TGTGCCAGCTCACAAACCCCGGGACAGGGGGGAGCCTACGAGCAGTACTTC.

The chain links TRBV27 to TRBJ2-7, with 8 bases identical to TRBD2. The V segment lost 5 bases and the J segment 3 bases; nucleotides outside the gene matches: 3. In germline, CDR1 is MNHEY, CDR2 SMNVEV (reference sequence). This CDR3 has 13 amino acids. The CDR3, as DNA: TGTGCCAGCAGTGCCGGGACTAGCTACGAGCAGTACTTC. As protein: CASSAGTSYEQYF.

V and J are TRBV20-1 and TRBJ1-2; D gene uncertain. V was trimmed by 5 bases and J by 4 bases, leaving 5 bases between them. The CDR3 length is 10 residues. From germline, CDR1 is DFQATT and CDR2 SNEGSKA (reference sequence). The CDR3 loop reads CSAAPYGYTF. CDR3 DNA: TGCAGTGCTGCGCCCTATGGCTACACCTTC.

This clone was counted between two and nine times. The gene calls are TRBV5-1 and TRBJ2-1; 9 bases map to TRBD1. This CDR3 has 16 amino acids. The germline V gene has CDR1 SGHRS and CDR2 YFSETQ. V was pared by 0 bases and J by 3 bases, with 4 bases of the junction left unmatched. The CDR3 here is CASSLDVGQGYNEQFF. The CDR3 bases are TGCGCCAGCAGCTTGGACGTGGGACAGGGCTACAATGAGCAGTTCTTC.

The sample holds a few counts of this clone. The chain joins TRBV27 to TRBJ1-2, with D tentatively TRBD1 (6 bases). From germline, CDR1 is MNHEY and CDR2 SMNVEV (reference sequence). The CDR3 is 12 amino acids. V was trimmed by 6 bases and J by 5 bases, leaving 10 bases between them. In nucleotides, the CDR3 is TGTGCCAGCAGCCCTACAGGGTATGGCTACACCTTC. Its protein is CASSPTGYGYTF.

V gene TRBV7-2 combines with J gene TRBJ1-5; D ambiguous. CDR3 size: 13 residues. The V and J ends lost 3 bases and 6 bases respectively, with 9 bases between them. CDR1 and CDR2 (germline): SGHTA, FQGNSA. The CDR3 coding sequence is TGTGCCAGCAGCTTGAGGGTATTTCAGCCCCAGCATTTT. Protein: CASSLRVFQPQHF.

The V gene is TRBV25-1, the J gene TRBJ1-2, with D possibly being TRBD1 (6 bases). The CDR3 sequence is 14 residues long. Trimming removed 6 bases from V and 4 bases from J, with 15 bases in between. Germline V CDR1 and CDR2: MGHDK, SYGVNS. The CDR3: CASRPPGHVYGYTF. CDR3 bases: TGTGCCAGCAGGCCTCCGGGACATGTCTATGGCTACACCTTC.

Only a few counts were recorded for this clone. In nucleotides, the CDR3 is TGTGCCAGTACCGACGGGATGTCGGGCCGGACCCAGTACTTC. Translation gives CASTDGMSGRTQYF. V usage is TRBV19 and J usage is TRBJ2-5; possible D gene TRBD2, 5 bases. Germline CDR1 is LNHDA and CDR2 is SQIVND (reference sequence). The CDR3 has 14 amino acids. The V end lost 7 bases, the J end lost 7 bases, and 19 bases lay between the germline ends.

A few counts support this clone. The chain employs TRBV7-8 and TRBJ2-7; possible D gene TRBD2, 6 bases. Germline V gene sequence: CDR1 SGHVS, CDR2 FQNEAQ. Deletions cut 4 bases from V and 0 bases from J, with 10 bases between. This CDR3 has 14 residues. CDR3 DNA: TGTGCCAGCAGCTCGGAGCGGGCCTCCTACGAGCAGTACTTC. Residues: CASSSERASYEQYF.

The rearrangement joins TRBV29-1 to TRBJ2-5, with 9 bases that match TRBD2. The CDR3 consists of 11 residues. With V trimmed by 7 bases and J by 5 bases, 2 bases remained unmatched. CDR1 is SQVTM, CDR2 ANQGSEA, per germline. In DNA form, the CDR3 reads TGCAGCGGGCGGGGGGGGGAGACCCAGTACTTC. Translated: CSGRGGETQYF.

The rearrangement joins TRBV7-9 to TRBJ2-7; 8 bases agree with TRBD1. Germline CDR1 is SEHNR and CDR2 is FQNEAQ (reference sequence). CDR3 length: 17 amino acids. V lost 5 bases, J lost 0 bases, and 12 bases stayed unmatched. CDR3 sequence: CASSVLTGAPDSYEQYF. The DNA of the CDR3 is TGTGCCAGCAGCGTCCTGACAGGGGCCCCGGACTCCTACGAGCAGTACTTC.

The chain recombines TRBV29-1 with TRBJ2-2, with TRBD1 identical over 7 bases. Germline V lookup: CDR1 SQVTM, CDR2 ANQGSEA. Trimming at V came to 4 bases and at J to 6 bases, leaving 8 bases not matched to a gene. The CDR3 has 14 residues. The CDR3 DNA sequence: TGCAGCGTTGCGACAGGGCGCGAGGCCGGGGAGCTGTTTTTT. It is translated as CSVATGREAGELFF.

The V gene is TRBV7-2, the J gene TRBJ2-1, with TRBD2 as a possible D gene (7 bases). The ends were cut back, 5 bases at V and 3 bases at J, with 14 bases in the middle. CDR3 size: 15 residues. Germline loops: CDR1 SGHTA, CDR2 FQGNSA. CDR3 DNA: TGTGCCAGCAGCCCTGGGGGGGCGGGCTACAATGAGCAGTTCTTC. This codes for CASSPGGAGYNEQFF.

V is TRBV18 and J is TRBJ2-3, with D hard to call. There are 12 residues in the CDR3. Germline loops: CDR1 KGHSH, CDR2 LQKENI. Trimming took 4 bases from V and 6 from J, leaving 8 bases between them. The CDR3 here is CASSLPSDTQYF. CDR3 bases: TGTGCCAGCTCACTCCCTAGTGATACGCAGTATTTT.

This clone appeared a few times. This chain uses TRBV9 with TRBJ1-1; no clear D. V lost 3 bases and J lost 0, with 15 bases in between. Germline-derived CDR1 and CDR2 are SGDLS and YYNGEE. The CDR3 covers 16 residues. This CDR3 reads CASSARAGSMNTEAFF. The CDR3 DNA reads TGTGCCAGCAGCGCGCGAGCGGGCTCTATGAACACTGAAGCTTTCTTT.

The chain joins TRBV5-1 to TRBJ2-3; 8 positions agree with TRBD1. This CDR3 is built from 14 residues. With V trimmed by 5 bases and J by 6 bases, 8 bases remained unmatched. Looked up from germline, CDR1 is SGHRS and CDR2 is YFSETQ. The CDR3 DNA reads TGCGCCAGCAGTAAGGGACAGGAAACGGATACGCAGTATTTT. Its protein product is CASSKGQETDTQYF.

V and J are TRBV19 and TRBJ2-6; D possibly corresponds to TRBD1 (5 bases). CDR3 size: 15 residues. Germline V lookup: CDR1 LNHDA, CDR2 SQIVND (reference sequence). The V gene lost 3 bases and the J gene lost 4 bases, with 10 bases spanning the gap. For the CDR3, the DNA is TGTGCCAGTAGTATCCGGACACAGGGGGCCAACGTCCTGACTTTC. Its protein is CASSIRTQGANVLTF.

In its sample, this clone was seen a few times. The chain is built from TRBV9 and TRBJ1-5, with D unclear. The CDR3 is made up of 15 amino acids. V was clipped by 0 bases and J by 1 base, with 8 bases between them. Germline V gene sequence: CDR1 SGDLS, CDR2 YYNGEE. CDR3 loop: CASSVDTLSNQPQHF. DNA of the CDR3: TGTGCCAGCAGCGTAGACACGCTGAGCAATCAGCCCCAGCATTTT.

The rearrangement joins TRBV7-9 to TRBJ1-2; D may be TRBD1 (5 bases). With 1 base removed from V and 6 bases from J, the gap between germline ends came to 18 bases. The CDR3 extends over 16 amino acids. Germline V gene lookup returns CDR1 SEHNR and CDR2 FQNEAQ (reference sequence). CDR3 protein: CASSLESGVFRHGYTF. The CDR3 nucleotides read TGTGCCAGCAGCTTAGAATCGGGGGTCTTTAGGCATGGCTACACCTTC.

The CDR3 is CSVEPRDRVEKLFF. The CDR3 coding sequence is TGCAGCGTTGAACCCCGGGACAGGGTTGAAAAACTGTTTTTT. V and J are TRBV29-1 and TRBJ1-4; TRBD1 aligns across 9 bases. Germline CDR1 is SQVTM and CDR2 is ANQGSEA. The CDR3 totals 14 residues. Germline trimming cut 2 bases from V and 7 bases from J; bases unmatched to any gene: 5.

The chain links TRBV6-5 to TRBJ2-3; TRBD2 matches at 10 bases. V shed 0 bases and J 10 bases; nucleotides not matched to a gene: 7. CDR3 length: 15 residues. The germline CDR1 and CDR2 sequences are MNHEY and SVGAGI. The CDR3 DNA sequence: TGTGCCAGCAGTTACTCTAACAGCGGGAGGGAGGCGCAGTATTTT. The encoded protein is CASSYSNSGREAQYF.

This clone was seen more than once but under ten times. The V and J genes are TRBV2 and TRBJ2-5; 10 positions match TRBD1. V dropped 3 bases and J dropped 8; count of bases not matched to a gene: 3. CDR3 length: 13 residues. Germline values: CDR1 SNHLY, CDR2 FYNNEI. CDR3 nucleotides: TGTGCCAGCAGTGAGGGGACAGGGGTAACCCAGTACTTC. Translation gives CASSEGTGVTQYF.

This clone was detected a few times. The CDR3 sequence: CASSIREGGYEQYF. The DNA for the CDR3 is TGTGCCAGCAGCATTCGGGAGGGCGGTTACGAGCAGTACTTC. This chain links TRBV13 with TRBJ2-7, with TRBD2 matching 8 bases. Per germline, CDR1 PRHDT and CDR2 FYEKMQ (reference sequence). The length of the CDR3 is 14 residues. Trimming cost V 5 bases and J 4 bases; bases outside gene matches: 7.

This clone was observed a few times. V is TRBV29-1 and J is TRBJ1-2; D is ambiguous. The germline gives CDR1 SQVTM, CDR2 ANQGSEA. The CDR3 is 12 amino acids. The V end lost 0 bases, the J end lost 5 bases, and 7 bases lay between the germline ends. This CDR3 reads CSVEDVGYGYTF. The CDR3 DNA sequence: TGCAGCGTTGAAGATGTCGGGTATGGCTACACCTTC.

The chain is built from TRBV7-2 and TRBJ1-2; TRBD1 matches at 7 bases. The ends lost 3 bases at V and 2 bases at J; junction bases unmatched: 6. CDR1 is SGHTA and CDR2 is FQGNSA in the germline V gene. The CDR3 contains 15 residues. This chain's CDR3 is CASSLRAGGNYGYTF. DNA for the CDR3: TGTGCCAGCAGCTTGAGGGCAGGGGGGAACTATGGCTACACCTTC.